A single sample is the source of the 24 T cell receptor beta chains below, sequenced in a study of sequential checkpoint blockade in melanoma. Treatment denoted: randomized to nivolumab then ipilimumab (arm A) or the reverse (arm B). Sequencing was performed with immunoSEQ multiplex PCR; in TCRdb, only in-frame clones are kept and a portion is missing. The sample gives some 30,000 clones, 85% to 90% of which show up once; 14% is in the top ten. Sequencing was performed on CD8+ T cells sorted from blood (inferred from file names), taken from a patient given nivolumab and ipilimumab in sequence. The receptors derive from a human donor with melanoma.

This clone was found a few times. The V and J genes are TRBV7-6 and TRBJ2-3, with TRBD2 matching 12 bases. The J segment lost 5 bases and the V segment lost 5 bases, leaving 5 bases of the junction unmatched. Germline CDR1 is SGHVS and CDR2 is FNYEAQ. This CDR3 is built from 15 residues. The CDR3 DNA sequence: TGTGCCAGCAGCCTAGGACTAGCGGGACAAGATACGCAGTATTTT. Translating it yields CASSLGLAGQDTQYF.

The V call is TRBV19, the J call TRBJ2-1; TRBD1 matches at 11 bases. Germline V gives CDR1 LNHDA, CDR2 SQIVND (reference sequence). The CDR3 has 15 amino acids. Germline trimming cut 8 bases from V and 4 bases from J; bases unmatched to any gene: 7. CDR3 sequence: CASVPDRGLYNEQFF. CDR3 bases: TGTGCCAGTGTCCCGGACAGGGGGCTTTACAATGAGCAGTTCTTC.

CDR3 residues: CASSVTMEHEQYF. The CDR3, as DNA: TGTGCCAGCAGCGTAACCATGGAGCACGAGCAGTACTTC. The chain carries TRBV7-9 and TRBJ2-7; no definite D call. V lost 5 bases, J lost 5 bases, and 13 bases lay in between. Germline CDR1 SEHNR, CDR2 FQNEAQ (reference sequence). The CDR3 extends over 13 amino acids.

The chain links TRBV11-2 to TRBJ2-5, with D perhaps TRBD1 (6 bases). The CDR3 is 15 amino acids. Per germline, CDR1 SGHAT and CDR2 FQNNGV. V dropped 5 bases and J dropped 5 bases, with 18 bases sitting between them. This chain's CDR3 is CASSPWDTQGETQYF. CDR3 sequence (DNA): TGTGCCAGCAGCCCATGGGACACCCAGGGGGAGACCCAGTACTTC.

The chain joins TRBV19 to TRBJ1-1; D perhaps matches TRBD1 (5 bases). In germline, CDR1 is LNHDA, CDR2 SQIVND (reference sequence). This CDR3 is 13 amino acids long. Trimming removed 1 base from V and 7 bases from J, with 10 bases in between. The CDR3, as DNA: TGTGCCAGTAGTATAGTGGCAGGGATTGAAGCTTTCTTT. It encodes CASSIVAGIEAFF.

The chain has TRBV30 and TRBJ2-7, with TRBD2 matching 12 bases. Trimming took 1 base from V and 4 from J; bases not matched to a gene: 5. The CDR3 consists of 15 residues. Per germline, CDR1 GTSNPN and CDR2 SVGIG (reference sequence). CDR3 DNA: TGTGCCTGGAGTGCATGGACTAGCGGGAAATACGAGCAGTACGTC. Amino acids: CAWSAWTSGKYEQYV.

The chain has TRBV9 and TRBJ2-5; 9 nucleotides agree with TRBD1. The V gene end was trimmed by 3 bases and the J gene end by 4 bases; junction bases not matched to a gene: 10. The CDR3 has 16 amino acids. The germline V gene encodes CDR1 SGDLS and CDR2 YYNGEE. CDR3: CASSGRTGVLGETQYF. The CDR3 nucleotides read TGTGCCAGCAGCGGGAGGACAGGGGTGCTTGGAGAGACCCAGTACTTC. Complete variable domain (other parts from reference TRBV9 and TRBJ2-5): DSGVTQTPKHLITATGQRVTLRCSPRSGDLSVYWYQQSLDQGLQFLIQYYNGEERAKGNILERFSAQQFPDLHSELNLSSLELGDSALYFCASSGRTGVLGETQYFGPGTRLLVL.

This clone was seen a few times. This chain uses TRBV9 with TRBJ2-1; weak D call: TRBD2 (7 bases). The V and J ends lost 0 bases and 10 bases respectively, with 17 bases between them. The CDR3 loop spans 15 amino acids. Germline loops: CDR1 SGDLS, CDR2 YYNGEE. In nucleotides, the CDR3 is TGTGCCAGCAGCGTAGGGTTTGGGGGGGCGGGGGAGCAGTTCTTC. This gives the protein CASSVGFGGAGEQFF.

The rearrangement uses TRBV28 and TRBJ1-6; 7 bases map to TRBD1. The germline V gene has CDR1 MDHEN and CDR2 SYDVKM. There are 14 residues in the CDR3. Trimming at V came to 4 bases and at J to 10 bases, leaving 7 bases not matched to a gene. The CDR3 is CASSWRTGRSPLHF. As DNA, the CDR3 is TGTGCCAGCAGTTGGAGGACAGGCCGATCACCCCTCCACTTT.

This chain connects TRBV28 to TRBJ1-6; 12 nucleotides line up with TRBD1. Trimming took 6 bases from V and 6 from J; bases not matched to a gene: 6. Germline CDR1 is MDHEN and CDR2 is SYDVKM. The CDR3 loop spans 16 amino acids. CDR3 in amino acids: CASSSWDRGLNSPLHF. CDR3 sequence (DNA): TGTGCCAGCAGCTCCTGGGACAGGGGGCTTAATTCACCCCTCCACTTT.

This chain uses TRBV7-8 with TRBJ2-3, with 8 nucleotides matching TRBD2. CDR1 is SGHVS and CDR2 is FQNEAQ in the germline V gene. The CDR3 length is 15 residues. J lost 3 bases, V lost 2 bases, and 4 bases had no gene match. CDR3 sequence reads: CASSLRAGETDTQYF. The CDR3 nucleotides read TGTGCCAGCAGCTTAAGAGCGGGAGAAACAGATACGCAGTATTTT.

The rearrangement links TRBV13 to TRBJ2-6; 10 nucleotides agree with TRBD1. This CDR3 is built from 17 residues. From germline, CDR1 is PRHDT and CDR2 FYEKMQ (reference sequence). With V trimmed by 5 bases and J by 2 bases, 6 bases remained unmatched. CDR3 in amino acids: CASSRQGASTGANVLTF. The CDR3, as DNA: TGTGCCAGCAGCAGACAGGGGGCCAGTACTGGGGCCAACGTCCTGACTTTC.

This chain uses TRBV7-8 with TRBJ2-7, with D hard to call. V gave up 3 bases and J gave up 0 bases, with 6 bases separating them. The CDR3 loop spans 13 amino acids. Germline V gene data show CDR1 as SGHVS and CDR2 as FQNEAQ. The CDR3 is CASSFGRSYEQYV. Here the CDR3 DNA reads TGTGCCAGCAGCTTTGGGCGCTCCTACGAGCAGTACGTC.

The CDR3 nucleotides read TGTGCCAGCAGCCAAGACAGGGGGAACACTGAAGCTTTCTTT. Translating gives CASSQDRGNTEAFF. The rearrangement joins TRBV4-2 to TRBJ1-1; TRBD1 might be the D (6 bases). Germline V lookup: CDR1 LGHNA, CDR2 YNFKEQ. V lost 0 bases and J lost 1, with 6 bases in between. The CDR3 is 14 amino acids.

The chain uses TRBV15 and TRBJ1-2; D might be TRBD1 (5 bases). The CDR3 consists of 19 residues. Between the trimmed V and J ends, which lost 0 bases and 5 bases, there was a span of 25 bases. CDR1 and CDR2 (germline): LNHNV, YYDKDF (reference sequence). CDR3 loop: CATSRDMMGLDIGVYGYTF. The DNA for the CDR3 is TGTGCCACCAGCAGAGACATGATGGGACTCGACATTGGGGTTTATGGCTACACCTTC.

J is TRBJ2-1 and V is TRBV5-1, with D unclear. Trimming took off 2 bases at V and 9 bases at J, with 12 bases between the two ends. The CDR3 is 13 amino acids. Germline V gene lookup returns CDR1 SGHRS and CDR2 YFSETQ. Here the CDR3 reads CASSFHYEAEQFF. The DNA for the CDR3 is TGCGCCAGCAGCTTCCACTATGAGGCTGAGCAGTTCTTC. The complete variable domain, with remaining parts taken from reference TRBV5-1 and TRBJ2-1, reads KAGVTQTPRYLIKTRGQQVTLSCSPISGHRSVSWYQQTPGQGLQFLFEYFSETQRNKGNFPGRFSGRQFSNSRSEMNVSTLELGDSALYLCASSFHYEAEQFFGPGTRLTVL.

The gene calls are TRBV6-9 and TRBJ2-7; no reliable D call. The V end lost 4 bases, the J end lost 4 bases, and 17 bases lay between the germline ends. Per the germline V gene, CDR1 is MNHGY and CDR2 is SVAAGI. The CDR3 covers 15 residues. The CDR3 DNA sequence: TGTGCCAGCAGTTCCCCTGTCCGTCTTTTTTACGAGCAGTACTTC. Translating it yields CASSSPVRLFYEQYF.

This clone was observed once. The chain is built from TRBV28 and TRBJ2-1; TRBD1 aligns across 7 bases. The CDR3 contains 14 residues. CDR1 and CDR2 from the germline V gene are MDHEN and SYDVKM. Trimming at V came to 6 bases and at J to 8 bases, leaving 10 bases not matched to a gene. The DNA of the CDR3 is TGTGCCAGCAGCCTAACTCAGGGGGACGATGAGCAGTTCTTC. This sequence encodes CASSLTQGDDEQFF.

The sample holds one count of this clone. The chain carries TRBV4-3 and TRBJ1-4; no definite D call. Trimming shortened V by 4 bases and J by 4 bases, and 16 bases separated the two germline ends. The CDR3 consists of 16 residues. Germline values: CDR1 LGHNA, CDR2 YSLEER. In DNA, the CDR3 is TGCGCCAGCAGCCTAAGTCCCCGGCACAGTAATGAAAAACTGTTTTTT. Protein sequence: CASSLSPRHSNEKLFF.

CDR3 DNA: TGTGCCATCAGTGAGTCGGCAGGAGCGGGAAGAACCTACGAGCAGTACTTC. Translation: CAISESAGAGRTYEQYF. V gene TRBV10-3 combines with J gene TRBJ2-7, with TRBD2 matching over 7 bases. The CDR3 spans 17 residues. The germline CDR1 and CDR2 sequences are ENHRY and SYGVKD. V lost 0 bases and J lost 2; bases outside the gene matches: 10.

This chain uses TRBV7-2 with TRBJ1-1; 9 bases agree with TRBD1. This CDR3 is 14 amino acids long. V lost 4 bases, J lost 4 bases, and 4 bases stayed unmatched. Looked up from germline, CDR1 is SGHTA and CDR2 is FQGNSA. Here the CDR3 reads CASSSYRGLTEAFF. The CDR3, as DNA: TGTGCCAGCAGCTCATACAGGGGGCTCACTGAAGCTTTCTTT.

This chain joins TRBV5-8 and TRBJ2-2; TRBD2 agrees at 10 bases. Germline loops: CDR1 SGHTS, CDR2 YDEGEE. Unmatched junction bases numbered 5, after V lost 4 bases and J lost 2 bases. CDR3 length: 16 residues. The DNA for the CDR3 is TGTGCCAGCAGCACATTAGCGGGAGGTAACACCGGGGAGCTGTTTTTT. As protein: CASSTLAGGNTGELFF.

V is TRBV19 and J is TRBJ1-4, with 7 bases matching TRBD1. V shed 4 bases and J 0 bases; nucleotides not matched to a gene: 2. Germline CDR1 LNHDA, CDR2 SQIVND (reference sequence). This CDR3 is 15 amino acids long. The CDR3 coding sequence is TGTGCCAGTAGTAGTGGGACAGCAACTAATGAAAAACTGTTTTTT. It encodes CASSSGTATNEKLFF.

CDR3 sequence reads: CASSLFTSAHEQFF. The CDR3 nucleotides are TGCGCCAGCAGCCTATTTACTAGCGCCCATGAGCAGTTCTTC. The chain has TRBV4-3 and TRBJ2-1; TRBD2 aligns across 7 bases. Germline assignment: CDR1 LGHNA and CDR2 YSLEER. The CDR3 spans 14 residues. V trimming: 4 bases; J trimming: 8 bases; junction bases outside the gene matches: 8.